The 22 T cell receptor beta chains below were found in one sample sequenced in a study of blood T cell repertoires in COVID-19. The method was immunoSEQ multiplex PCR; TCRdb's version includes in-frame clones alone and lacks a portion of them. The repertoire includes more than 200,000 clones, around 85% of them detected once, and approximately 4% sits in the top ten. Sequencing was carried out using peripheral blood. These receptors originate from a woman in her thirties or forties with active or convalescent COVID-19.

The rearrangement uses TRBV12-3 or TRBV12-4 and TRBJ1-1; unclear D gene. V shed 8 bases and J shed 7 bases, with 8 bases lying between them. The CDR3 runs 10 residues. CDR3 sequence: CASSDIEAFF. In DNA, the CDR3 is TGTGCCAGCTCAGACATTGAAGCTTTCTTT.

The chain recombines TRBV27 with TRBJ1-1; 7 bases match TRBD1. Trimming took 2 bases from V and 10 from J; bases not matched to a gene: 10. The CDR3 is 14 amino acids. From germline, CDR1 is MNHEY and CDR2 SMNVEV (reference sequence). CDR3 sequence (DNA): TGTGCCAGCAGTTTACAGGGAAATAGGGGGCCAGCTTTCTTT. This encodes CASSLQGNRGPAFF.

The chain joins TRBV25-1 to TRBJ2-7; D is unresolved. The V end lost 3 bases, the J end lost 2 bases, and 8 bases lay between the germline ends. The germline gives CDR1 MGHDK, CDR2 SYGVNS. CDR3 length: 13 residues. CDR3 sequence: CASSDPSTYEQYF. The CDR3 region has the DNA TGTGCCAGCAGTGACCCCAGTACCTACGAGCAGTACTTC.

On this clone: Different DNA sequences within this sample yield the same CDR3. This chain uses TRBV6-1 with TRBJ1-2; D gene ambiguous. Germline V gene lookup returns CDR1 MNHNS and CDR2 SASEGT. The length of the CDR3 is 13 residues. Trimming shortened V by 3 bases and J by 7 bases, and 12 bases separated the two germline ends. CDR3 residues: CASSDRSRRGYTF. The CDR3 nucleotides are TGTGCCAGCAGTGACAGGTCCCGCCGTGGCTACACCTTC.

This chain uses TRBV5-4 with TRBJ2-7; 13 bases line up with TRBD2. The J segment lost 4 bases and the V segment lost 2 bases, leaving 3 bases of the junction unmatched. CDR3 length: 15 amino acids. CDR1 is SGHNT, CDR2 YYREEE, per germline (reference sequence). The CDR3: CASSLLAGGSYEQYF. CDR3 nucleotide sequence: TGTGCCAGCAGCTTACTAGCGGGGGGGTCTTACGAGCAGTACTTC.

This chain uses TRBV19 with TRBJ2-3; D remains ambiguous. Germline CDR1 and CDR2: LNHDA and SQIVND (reference sequence). This CDR3 spans 13 amino acids. The V end was cut by 6 bases, the J end by 2 bases, with 9 bases between. The CDR3 sequence is CASSSLNTDTQYF. The CDR3 coding sequence is TGTGCCAGTAGCTCCCTTAACACAGATACGCAGTATTTT. Supplemented by reference TRBV19 and TRBJ2-3, the full variable domain reads DGGITQSPKYLFRKEGQNVTLSCEQNLNHDAMYWYRQDPGQGLRLIYYSQIVNDFQKGDIAEGYSVSREKKESFPLTVTSAQKNPTAFYLCASSSLNTDTQYFGPGTRLTVL.

The V call is TRBV6-5, the J call TRBJ2-3; 7 nucleotides align to TRBD1. Unmatched junction bases numbered 8, after V lost 6 bases and J lost 5 bases. Germline CDR1 and CDR2: MNHEY and SVGAGI. CDR3 length equals 14 residues. The CDR3 spells CASRRGTVGDTQYF. CDR3 nucleotide sequence: TGTGCCAGCAGAAGGGGGACAGTGGGAGATACGCAGTATTTT.

This chain links TRBV6-5 with TRBJ1-2, with 12 bases matching TRBD1. Per the germline V gene, CDR1 is MNHEY and CDR2 is SVGAGI. The trim removed 0 bases at V and 7 bases at J, leaving 3 bases unmatched. The CDR3 consists of 15 residues. The CDR3 region is CASSYSGQGAAGYTF. For the CDR3, the DNA is TGTGCCAGCAGTTACTCGGGACAGGGGGCTGCTGGCTACACCTTC.

The chain uses TRBV11-3 and TRBJ2-1; D is perhaps TRBD1 (6 bases). V was shortened by 0 bases and J by 5 bases, with 11 bases between the two germline ends. Germline CDR1 reads SGHNT; CDR2 reads YENEEA. This CDR3 region has 15 residues. DNA for the CDR3: TGTGCCAGCAGCTTAGATCCAGGGGCTCACAATGAGCAGTTCTTC. This codes for CASSLDPGAHNEQFF.

The chain couples TRBV12-3 or TRBV12-4 to TRBJ1-4; D is uncertain. Deletions cut 6 bases from V and 6 bases from J, with 11 bases between. CDR3 size: 13 residues. The DNA of the CDR3 is TGTGCCAGCAGAGCAGACGGGTATGAAAAACTGTTTTTT. Protein sequence: CASRADGYEKLFF.

The CDR3 region has the DNA TGCGCCAGCAGTCCCGTCGACAGGGGGGAGTGGTACGAGCAGTACTTC. Translating gives CASSPVDRGEWYEQYF. This sequence joins TRBV23-1 and TRBJ2-7; 9 bases line up with TRBD1. TRBV23-1 is an ORF; its function is uncertain. V shed 4 bases and J 4 bases; nucleotides not matched to a gene: 11. CDR3 size: 16 residues.

This clone was found a few times. The J gene is TRBJ2-1, the V gene TRBV5-1; TRBD2 matches 13 bases. The length of the CDR3 is 16 residues. CDR1 and CDR2 (germline): SGHRS, YFSETQ. Trimming cost V 0 bases and J 8 bases; bases outside gene matches: 5. The CDR3 here is CASSLVGTSGAYEQFF. The CDR3 DNA is TGCGCCAGCAGCTTGGTAGGGACTAGCGGGGCCTATGAGCAGTTCTTC. The whole variable domain, filled in from reference TRBV5-1 and TRBJ2-1, reads KAGVTQTPRYLIKTRGQQVTLSCSPISGHRSVSWYQQTPGQGLQFLFEYFSETQRNKGNFPGRFSGRQFSNSRSEMNVSTLELGDSALYLCASSLVGTSGAYEQFFGPGTRLTVL.

The chain recombines TRBV19 with TRBJ1-2, with 10 bases identical to TRBD1. The CDR3 has 14 residues. With V trimmed by 5 bases and J by 5 bases, 5 bases remained unmatched. Germline CDR1 LNHDA, CDR2 SQIVND (reference sequence). Written as DNA, the CDR3 is TGTGCCAGTAGTCCTTGGGGACAGGGGTATGGCTACACCTTC. This codes for CASSPWGQGYGYTF.

The rearrangement uses TRBV18 and TRBJ1-5; 8 bases line up with TRBD1. From germline, CDR1 is KGHSH and CDR2 LQKENI. The CDR3 contains 13 residues. Trimming cost V 6 bases and J 4 bases; bases outside gene matches: 2. The CDR3 nucleotides read TGTGCCAGCTCGACAGGGGTTAATCAGCCCCAGCATTTT. Translated, it gives CASSTGVNQPQHF.

This rearrangement joins TRBV25-1 to TRBJ1-2; the match to TRBD1 covers 8 bases. Trimming took 6 bases from V and 8 from J; bases not matched to a gene: 11. This CDR3 region has 14 residues. The V gene's germline CDR1 is MGHDK and CDR2 SYGVNS. The CDR3 here is CASRRTGRPEGYTF. CDR3 sequence (DNA): TGTGCCAGCAGGAGGACAGGGAGGCCTGAAGGCTACACCTTC.

This clone was seen a single time. The chain joins TRBV30 to TRBJ2-7; tentatively, D is TRBD1 (6 bases). Trimming removed 5 bases at V and 4 bases at J, with 18 bases between. CDR3 size: 14 residues. Germline V gives CDR1 GTSNPN, CDR2 SVGIG (reference sequence). The CDR3 bases are TGTGCCTGGTCGCAAGGCTCAGGGGTTTACGAGCAGTACTTC. Translating it yields CAWSQGSGVYEQYF.

J is TRBJ1-2 and V is TRBV30; D unresolved. This CDR3 contains 12 residues. The germline gives CDR1 GTSNPN, CDR2 SVGIG (reference sequence). Trimming shortened V by 1 base and J by 4 bases, and 7 bases separated the two germline ends. DNA for the CDR3: TGTGCCTGGAGTGGAGATGTCTATGGCTACACCTTC. Protein product: CAWSGDVYGYTF.

CDR3 in DNA: TGCGCCAGCAGCTTGGCCGGGAGCGGGGGCACAGATACGCAGTATTTT. Translated: CASSLAGSGGTDTQYF. The rearrangement links TRBV5-1 to TRBJ2-3, with 7 nucleotides matching TRBD2. The V gene end was trimmed by 0 bases and the J gene end by 1 base; junction bases not matched to a gene: 5. The CDR3 covers 16 residues. Per germline, CDR1 SGHRS and CDR2 YFSETQ.

The rearrangement joins TRBV5-5 to TRBJ2-2, with 11 bases that match TRBD1. Germline V gives CDR1 SGHKS, CDR2 YYEKEE (reference sequence). V dropped 2 bases and J dropped 9; count of bases not matched to a gene: 6. The CDR3 is 15 amino acids. CDR3: CASSLGTGGHRELFF. CDR3 sequence (DNA): TGTGCCAGCAGCTTAGGGACAGGGGGGCACCGGGAGCTGTTTTTT.

V is TRBV13 and J is TRBJ1-1; D may be TRBD1 (5 bases). Germline loops: CDR1 PRHDT, CDR2 FYEKMQ (reference sequence). CDR3 size: 15 residues. V was cut by 4 bases and J by 5 bases, with 17 bases left in between. The CDR3 nucleotides read TGTGCCAGCAGCTATCTAAGGGCAGGGTGGACTGAAGCTTTCTTT. Its protein is CASSYLRAGWTEAFF.

The genes are TRBV7-3 and TRBJ1-6; no clear D. V gave up 3 bases and J gave up 10 bases, with 10 bases separating them. This CDR3 comprises 13 residues. The germline CDR1 and CDR2 sequences are SGHTA and FQGTGA. The CDR3: CASSFGVGSPLHF. The CDR3 DNA is TGTGCCAGCAGCTTCGGGGTCGGATCACCCCTCCACTTT.

V and J are TRBV5-5 and TRBJ1-2; no clear D gene. This CDR3 contains 12 residues. CDR1 is SGHKS, CDR2 YYEKEE, per germline (reference sequence). With 2 bases removed from V and 4 bases from J, the gap between germline ends came to 6 bases. The CDR3 DNA reads as TGTGCCAGCAGCTTCTACAGCTATGGCTACACCTTC. Amino acids: CASSFYSYGYTF.